This TCR beta chain was identified during a study of shared T cell receptors in the human thymus. Data came from immunoSEQ multiplex PCR; TCRdb stores just in-frame clones and leaves some out. The sample has roughly 500,000 clones, approximately 78% seen once. The CDR3 runs to 19 residues. Germline trimming cut 1 base from V and 6 bases from J; bases unmatched to any gene: 18. Looked up from germline, CDR1 is SGHNT and CDR2 is YENEEA. This clone was observed a few times. This same sample was also part of a study on human thymus T cells. Per that paper: Thymic samples were excised during corrective heart operations. Gene usage (both V and J) appeared biased in thymic and blood repertoires.

The source material was thymocytes. This sequence was found in a boy in the first two years of life with a congenital heart defect. The gene calls are TRBV11-3 and TRBJ2-7, with 10 bases that match TRBD1. The CDR3 DNA follows: TGTGCCAGCAGCTTAGTGGGGGACTACCCGGGACAGGGGAGTCGCGAGCAGTACTTC. This codes for CASSLVGDYPGQGSREQYF. Drawing the rest from reference TRBV11-3 and TRBJ2-7, the complete variable domain is EAGVVQSPRYKIIEKKQPVAFWCNPISGHNTLYWYLQNLGQGPELLIRYENEEAVDDSQLPKDRFSAERLKGVDSTLKIQPAELGDSAVYLCASSLVGDYPGQGSREQYFGPGTRLTVT.